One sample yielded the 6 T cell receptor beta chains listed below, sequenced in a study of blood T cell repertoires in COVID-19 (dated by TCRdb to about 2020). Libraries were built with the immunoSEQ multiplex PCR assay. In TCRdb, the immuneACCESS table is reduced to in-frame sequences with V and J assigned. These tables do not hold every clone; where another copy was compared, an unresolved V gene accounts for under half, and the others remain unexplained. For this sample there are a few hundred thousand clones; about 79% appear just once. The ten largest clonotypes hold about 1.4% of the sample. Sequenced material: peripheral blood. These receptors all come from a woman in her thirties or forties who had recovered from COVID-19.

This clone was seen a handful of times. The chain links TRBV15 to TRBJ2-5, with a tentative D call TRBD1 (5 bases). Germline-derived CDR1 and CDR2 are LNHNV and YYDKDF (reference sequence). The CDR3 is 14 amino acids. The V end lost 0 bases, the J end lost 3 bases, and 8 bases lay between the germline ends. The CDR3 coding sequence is TGTGCCACCAGCAGAGATCTAGGGGAAGAGACCCAGTACTTC. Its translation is CATSRDLGEETQYF.

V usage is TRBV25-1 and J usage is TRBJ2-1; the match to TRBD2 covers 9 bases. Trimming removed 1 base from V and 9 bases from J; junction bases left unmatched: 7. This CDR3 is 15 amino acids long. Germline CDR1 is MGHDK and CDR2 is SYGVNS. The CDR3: CASSEFFAGGSEQFF. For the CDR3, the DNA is TGTGCCAGCAGTGAATTCTTCGCGGGGGGGAGTGAGCAGTTCTTC.

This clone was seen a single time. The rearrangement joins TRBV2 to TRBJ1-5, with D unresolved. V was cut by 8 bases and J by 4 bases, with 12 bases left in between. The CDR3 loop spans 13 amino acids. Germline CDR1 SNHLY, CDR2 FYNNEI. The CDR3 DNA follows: TGTGCCAGCTCGGGAGACTGGAATCAGCCCCAGCATTTT. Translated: CASSGDWNQPQHF.

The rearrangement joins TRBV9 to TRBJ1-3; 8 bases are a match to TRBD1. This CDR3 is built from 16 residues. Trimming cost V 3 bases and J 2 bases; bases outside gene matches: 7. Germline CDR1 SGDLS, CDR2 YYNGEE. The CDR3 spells CASSAYLQGAGNTIYF. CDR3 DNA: TGTGCCAGCAGCGCCTACTTACAGGGGGCTGGAAACACCATATATTTT.

Here the CDR3 DNA reads TGTGCCAGTAGTATGACTAGCGGAAGGAGGGGGCAGTTCTTC. Its translation: CASSMTSGRRGQFF. The chain has TRBV19 and TRBJ2-1; 9 positions agree with TRBD2. Germline V gene data show CDR1 as LNHDA and CDR2 as SQIVND (reference sequence). V was clipped by 3 bases and J by 12 bases; unmatched bases: 9. The CDR3 has 14 residues.

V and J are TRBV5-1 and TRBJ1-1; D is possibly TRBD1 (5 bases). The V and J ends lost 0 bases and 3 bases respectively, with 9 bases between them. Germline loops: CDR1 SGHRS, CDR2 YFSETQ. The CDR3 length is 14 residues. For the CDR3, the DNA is TGCGCCAGCAGCTTGGTAGGAGGGGACACTGAAGCTTTCTTT. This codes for CASSLVGGDTEAFF. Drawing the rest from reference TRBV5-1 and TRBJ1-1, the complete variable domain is KAGVTQTPRYLIKTRGQQVTLSCSPISGHRSVSWYQQTPGQGLQFLFEYFSETQRNKGNFPGRFSGRQFSNSRSEMNVSTLELGDSALYLCASSLVGGDTEAFFGQGTRLTVV.